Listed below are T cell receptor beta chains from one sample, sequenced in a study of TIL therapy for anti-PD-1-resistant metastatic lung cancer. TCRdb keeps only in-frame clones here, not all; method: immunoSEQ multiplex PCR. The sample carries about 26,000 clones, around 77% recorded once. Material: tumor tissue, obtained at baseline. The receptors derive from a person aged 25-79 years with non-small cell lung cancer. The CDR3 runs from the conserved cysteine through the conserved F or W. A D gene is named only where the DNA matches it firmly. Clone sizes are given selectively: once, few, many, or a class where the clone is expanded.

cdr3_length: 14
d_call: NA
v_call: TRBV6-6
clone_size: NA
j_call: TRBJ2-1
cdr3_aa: CASSYRGGYNEQFF
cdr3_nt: TGTGCCAGCAGTTACAGGGGGGGATACAATGAGCAGTTCTTC

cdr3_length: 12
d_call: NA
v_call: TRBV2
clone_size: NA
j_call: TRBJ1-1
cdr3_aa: CASSEGGDEAFF
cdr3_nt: TGTGCCAGCAGTGAGGGGGGAGATGAAGCTTTCTTT

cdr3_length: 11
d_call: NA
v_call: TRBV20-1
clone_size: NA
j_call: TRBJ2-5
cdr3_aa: CSASDRETQYF
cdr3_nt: TGCAGTGCTAGTGACCGAGAGACCCAGTACTTC

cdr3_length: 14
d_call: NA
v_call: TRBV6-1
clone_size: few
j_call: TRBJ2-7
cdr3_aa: CASSGELWNYEQYF
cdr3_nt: TGTGCCAGCAGTGGGGAACTGTGGAACTACGAGCAGTACTTC

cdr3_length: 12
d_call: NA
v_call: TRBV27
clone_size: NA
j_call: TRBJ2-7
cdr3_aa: CASLGNSYEQYF
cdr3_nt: TGTGCCAGCCTAGGAAATTCCTACGAGCAGTACTTC

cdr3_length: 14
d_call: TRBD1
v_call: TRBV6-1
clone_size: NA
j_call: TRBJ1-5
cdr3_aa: CATVDRGFDQPQHF
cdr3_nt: TGTGCCACCGTAGACAGGGGATTTGATCAGCCCCAGCATTTT

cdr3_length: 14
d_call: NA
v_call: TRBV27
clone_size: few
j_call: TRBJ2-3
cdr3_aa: CASSLFVGADTQYF
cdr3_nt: TGTGCCAGCAGTTTATTCGTTGGGGCAGATACGCAGTATTTT

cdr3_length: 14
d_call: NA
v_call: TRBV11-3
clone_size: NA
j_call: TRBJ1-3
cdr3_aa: CASSLLQDGNTIYF
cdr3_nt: TGTGCCAGCAGCTTATTACAGGATGGAAACACCATATATTTT

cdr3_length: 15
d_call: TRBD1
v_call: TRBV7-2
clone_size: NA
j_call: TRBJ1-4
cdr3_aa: CASSTGLQGQEKLFF
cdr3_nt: TGTGCCAGCAGCACAGGTCTCCAGGGACAGGAAAAACTGTTTTTT

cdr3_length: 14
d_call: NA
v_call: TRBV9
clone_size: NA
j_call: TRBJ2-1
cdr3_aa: CASSAGTDYNEQFF
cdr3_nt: TGTGCCAGCAGCGCCGGGACGGACTACAATGAGCAGTTCTTC

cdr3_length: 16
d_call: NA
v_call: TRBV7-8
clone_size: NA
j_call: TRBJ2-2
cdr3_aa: CASSAMVRSSTGELFF
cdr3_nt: TGTGCCAGCAGCGCCATGGTTCGGTCGAGCACCGGGGAGCTGTTTTTT

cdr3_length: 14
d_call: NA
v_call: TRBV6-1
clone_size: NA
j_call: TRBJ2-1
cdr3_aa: CASSEAGTRNEQFF
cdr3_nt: TGTGCCAGCAGTGAAGCGGGGACGCGAAATGAGCAGTTCTTC

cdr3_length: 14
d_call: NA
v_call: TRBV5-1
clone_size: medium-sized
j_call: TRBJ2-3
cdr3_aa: CASSPGGSTDTQYF
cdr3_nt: TGCGCCAGCAGCCCCGGGGGAAGCACAGATACGCAGTATTTT

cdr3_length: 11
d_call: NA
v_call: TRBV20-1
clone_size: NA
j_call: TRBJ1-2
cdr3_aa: CSAGGGYGYTF
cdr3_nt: TGCAGTGCTGGGGGGGGCTATGGCTACACCTTC

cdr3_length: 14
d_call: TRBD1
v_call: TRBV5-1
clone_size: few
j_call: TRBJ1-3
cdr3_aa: CASRWDREGNTIYF
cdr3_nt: TGCGCCAGCAGATGGGACAGGGAGGGAAACACCATATATTTT

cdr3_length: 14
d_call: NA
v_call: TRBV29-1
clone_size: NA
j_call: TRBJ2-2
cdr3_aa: CSVDRESKFRELFF
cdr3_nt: TGCAGCGTCGACCGGGAATCCAAGTTCCGGGAGCTGTTTTTT

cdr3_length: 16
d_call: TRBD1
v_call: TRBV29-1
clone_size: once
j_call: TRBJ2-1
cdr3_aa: CSVWGSGTGSYNEQFF
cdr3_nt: TGCAGCGTTTGGGGGTCGGGGACAGGTAGCTACAATGAGCAGTTCTTC

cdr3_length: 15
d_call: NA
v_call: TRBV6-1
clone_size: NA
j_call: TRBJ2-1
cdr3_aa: CASSEAAGGYNEQFF
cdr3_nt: TGTGCCAGCAGTGAAGCGGCAGGGGGGTACAATGAGCAGTTCTTC

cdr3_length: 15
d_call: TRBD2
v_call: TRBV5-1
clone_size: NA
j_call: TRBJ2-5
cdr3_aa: CASSLRGGKGETQYF
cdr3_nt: TGCGCCAGCAGCTTGCGGGGGGGAAAAGGAGAGACCCAGTACTTC

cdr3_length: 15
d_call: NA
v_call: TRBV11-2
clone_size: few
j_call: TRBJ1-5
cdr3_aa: CASRYVIVEDQPQHF
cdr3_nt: TGTGCCAGCAGGTATGTAATAGTGGAGGACCAGCCCCAGCATTTT

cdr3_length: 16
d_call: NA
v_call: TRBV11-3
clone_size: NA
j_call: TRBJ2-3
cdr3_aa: CASSLDRGPRTDTQYF
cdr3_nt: TGTGCCAGCAGCTTAGATCGGGGGCCGCGCACAGATACGCAGTATTTT

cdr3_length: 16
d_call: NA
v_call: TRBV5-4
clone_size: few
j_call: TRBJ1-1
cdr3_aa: CASSLDIGRVGTEAFF
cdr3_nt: TGTGCCAGCAGCTTGGATATCGGCAGGGTTGGCACTGAAGCTTTCTTT

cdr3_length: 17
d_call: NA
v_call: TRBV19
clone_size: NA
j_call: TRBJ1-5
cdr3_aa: CASSILRAGAPDQPQHF
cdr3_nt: TGTGCCAGTAGTATTTTGAGGGCGGGAGCTCCTGATCAGCCCCAGCATTTT

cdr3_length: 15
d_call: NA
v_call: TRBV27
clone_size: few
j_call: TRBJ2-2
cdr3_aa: CASSFSTGNTGELFF
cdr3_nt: TGTGCCAGCAGTTTCTCGACGGGGAACACCGGGGAGCTGTTTTTT

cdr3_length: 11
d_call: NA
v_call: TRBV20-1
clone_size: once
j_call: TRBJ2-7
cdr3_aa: CSARDGRQQYF
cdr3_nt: TGCAGTGCTAGAGATGGCCGGCAGCAGTACTTC

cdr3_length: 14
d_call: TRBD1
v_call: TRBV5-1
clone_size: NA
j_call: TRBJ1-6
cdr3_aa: CASSSGDRDSPLHF
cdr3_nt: TGCGCCAGCAGCTCCGGTGACAGGGATTCACCCCTCCACTTT

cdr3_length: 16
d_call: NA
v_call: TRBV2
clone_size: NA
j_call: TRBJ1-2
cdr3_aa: CAQPAITEGRYYGYTF
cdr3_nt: TGTGCCCAACCAGCAATCACGGAGGGGAGGTATTATGGCTACACCTTC

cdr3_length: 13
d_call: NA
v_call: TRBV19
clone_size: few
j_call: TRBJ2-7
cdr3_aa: CASSLVESYEQYF
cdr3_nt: TGTGCCAGTAGTTTGGTTGAGTCTTACGAGCAGTACTTC

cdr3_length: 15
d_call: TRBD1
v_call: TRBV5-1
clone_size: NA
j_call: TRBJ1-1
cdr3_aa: CASSWDRGRNTEAFF
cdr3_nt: TGCGCCAGCAGCTGGGACAGGGGGAGGAACACTGAAGCTTTCTTT

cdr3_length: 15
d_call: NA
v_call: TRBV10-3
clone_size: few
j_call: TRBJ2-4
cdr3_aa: CAISLGAVDKNIQYF
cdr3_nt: TGTGCCATCAGTTTGGGGGCAGTGGACAAAAACATTCAGTACTTC

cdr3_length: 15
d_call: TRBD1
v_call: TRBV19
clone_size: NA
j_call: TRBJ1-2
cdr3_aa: CASSIPGQVYYGYTF
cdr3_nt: TGTGCCAGTAGTATTCCAGGACAGGTTTATTATGGCTACACCTTC

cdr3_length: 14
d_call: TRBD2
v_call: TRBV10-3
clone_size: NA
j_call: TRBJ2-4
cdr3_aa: CAINGTSRRNIQYF
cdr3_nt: TGTGCCATCAATGGGACTAGCCGAAGGAACATTCAGTACTTC

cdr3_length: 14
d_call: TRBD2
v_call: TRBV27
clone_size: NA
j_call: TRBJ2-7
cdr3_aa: CASSFGRGVDEQYF
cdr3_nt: TGTGCCAGCAGCTTCGGGAGGGGTGTCGACGAGCAGTACTTC

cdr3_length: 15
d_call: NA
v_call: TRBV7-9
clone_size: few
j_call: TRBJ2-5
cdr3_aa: CASSLDRDYQETQYF
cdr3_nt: TGTGCCAGCAGCTTAGACCGGGACTACCAAGAGACCCAGTACTTC

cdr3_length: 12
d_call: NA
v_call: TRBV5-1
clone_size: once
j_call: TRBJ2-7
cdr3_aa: CASSSMNYEQYF
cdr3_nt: TGCGCCAGCAGCTCAATGAACTACGAGCAGTACTTC

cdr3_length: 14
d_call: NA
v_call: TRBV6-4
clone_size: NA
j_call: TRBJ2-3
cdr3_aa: CASSTGQPTDTQYF
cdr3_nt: TGTGCCAGCAGTACCGGACAGCCCACAGATACGCAGTATTTT

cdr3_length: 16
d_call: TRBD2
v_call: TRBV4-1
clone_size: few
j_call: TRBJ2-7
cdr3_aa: CASSQDYSGGLYEQYF
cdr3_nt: TGCGCCAGCAGCCAAGATTACAGCGGGGGGCTCTACGAGCAGTACTTC

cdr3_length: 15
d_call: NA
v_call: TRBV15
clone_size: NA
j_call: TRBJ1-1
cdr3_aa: CATSREAVGGTEAFF
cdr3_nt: TGTGCCACCAGCAGAGAGGCCGTAGGGGGCACTGAAGCTTTCTTT

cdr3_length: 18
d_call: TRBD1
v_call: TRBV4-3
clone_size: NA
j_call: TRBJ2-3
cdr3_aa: CASSQDDRGSHSTDTQYF
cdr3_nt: TGCGCCAGCAGCCAAGATGACAGGGGTTCACACAGCACAGATACGCAGTATTTT

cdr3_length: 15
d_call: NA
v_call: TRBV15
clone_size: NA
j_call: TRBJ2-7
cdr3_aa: CATSRDLGSTREQYF
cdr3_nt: TGTGCCACCAGCAGAGATCTCGGTTCGACTAGAGAGCAGTACTTC

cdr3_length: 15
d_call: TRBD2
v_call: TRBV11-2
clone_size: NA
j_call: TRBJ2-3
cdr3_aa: CASSLMAGEIDTQYF
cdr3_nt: TGTGCCAGCAGCTTAATGGCGGGGGAAATAGATACGCAGTATTTT

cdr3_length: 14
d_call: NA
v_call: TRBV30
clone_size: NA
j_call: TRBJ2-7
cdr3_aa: CACNRDGLAYEQYF
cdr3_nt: TGTGCCTGTAATAGGGACGGTCTAGCCTACGAGCAGTACTTC

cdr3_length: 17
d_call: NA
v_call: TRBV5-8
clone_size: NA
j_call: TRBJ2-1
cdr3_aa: CASSLTQGRRAYNEQFF
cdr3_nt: TGTGCCAGCAGCCTGACCCAGGGACGCAGGGCCTACAATGAGCAGTTCTTC

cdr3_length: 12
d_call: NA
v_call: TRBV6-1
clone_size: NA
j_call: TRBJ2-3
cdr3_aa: CASSEVADTQYF
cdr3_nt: TGTGCCAGCAGTGAAGTAGCAGATACGCAGTATTTT

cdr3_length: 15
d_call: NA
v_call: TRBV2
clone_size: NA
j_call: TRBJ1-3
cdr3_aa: CASSGQMSSGNTIYF
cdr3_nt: TGTGCCAGCAGCGGACAGATGAGCTCTGGAAACACCATATATTTT